This TCR beta chain derives from a study of blood T cell repertoires in COVID-19. Study background: COVID-19 samples collected from the United States, Italy and Spain covered acute and convalescent phases. T cells, B-cell-depleted T cells, or PBMCs supplied cDNA or gDNA.

Here immunoSEQ multiplex PCR was the method, and the copy in TCRdb shows in-frame clones only, minus some. Here the sample spans 200,000 or so clones, 80% to 90% being singletons. Germline-derived CDR1 and CDR2 are LNHDA and SQIVND (reference sequence). The CDR3 is 14 amino acids. Trimming took off 9 bases at V and 6 bases at J, with 17 bases between the two ends. The origin of this receptor is a woman aged 60-70 years who had recovered from COVID-19. This rearrangement joins TRBV19 to TRBJ2-2; weak D call: TRBD2 (6 bases). Sequencing was done on a sample of peripheral blood. Here the CDR3 DNA reads TGTGCCAGCCGCGGGATACTAAGGCCCGGGGAGCTGTTTTTT. Translating gives CASRGILRPGELFF.